This is a list of T cell receptor beta chains from one sample in a study of T cell responses to AZD1222 COVID-19 vaccine. Profiling relied on immunoSEQ multiplex PCR, and the TCRdb table lists in-frame clones only, not all of them. The profile shows 100,000 to 110,000 clones, about 90% of them singletons. The sample consisted of peripheral blood, taken on day 0 of AZD1222 vaccination. These receptors came from an adult in good health. The CDR3 runs from the conserved cysteine through the conserved F or W. A D gene is named only where the DNA matches it firmly. A row's size may be missing; if present it is once, few, many or a size class.

.	TRBV6-5	TRBJ2-7	TRBD2	CASRGSSGTYEQYF	TGTGCCAGTCGGGGGTCTAGCGGCACGTACGAGCAGTACTTC
.	TRBV6-5	TRBJ1-5	.	CASRQTAGLGVTQHF	TGTGCCAGCAGGCAGACAGCCGGCCTTGGGGTGACCCAGCATTTT
.	TRBV7-9	TRBJ2-2	TRBD1	CASSRDRGRLDTGELFF	TGTGCCAGCAGCAGGGACAGGGGGCGTTTGGACACCGGGGAGCTGTTTTTT
.	TRBV28	TRBJ1-5	.	CASQYDSRNQPQHF	TGTGCCAGCCAATATGACAGCCGCAATCAGCCCCAGCATTTT
.	TRBV6-6	TRBJ2-2	.	CASSSAVARNTGELFF	TGTGCCAGCAGTTCCGCCGTGGCTCGGAACACCGGGGAGCTGTTTTTT
once	TRBV6-1	TRBJ2-6	.	CASSEIPGNSGANVLTF	TGTGCCAGCAGTGAAATTCCGGGAAACTCTGGGGCCAACGTCCTGACTTTC
.	TRBV19	TRBJ1-1	.	CASSMPGMNTEAFF	TGTGCCAGTAGTATGCCTGGGATGAACACTGAAGCTTTCTTT
.	TRBV19	TRBJ1-5	.	CASSISDNQPQHF	TGTGCCAGTAGTATATCCGACAATCAGCCCCAGCATTTT
.	TRBV5-1	TRBJ2-5	TRBD1	CASSWNDRGETQYF	TGCGCCAGCAGCTGGAACGACAGGGGTGAGACCCAGTACTTC
.	TRBV9	TRBJ1-3	TRBD1	CASSTHHGTGGNTIYF	TGTGCCAGCAGCACCCACCACGGGACAGGTGGAAACACCATATATTTT